The T cell receptor beta chain described here comes from a study of shared clonotypes between healthy human individuals. Study-level results: Shared clonotypes: approximately 5.3% naive CD4, roughly 3.5% naive CD8, less than 2.5% memory CD4, more than 0.3% memory CD8.

V dropped 5 bases and J dropped 2 bases, with 13 bases sitting between them. The CDR3 extends over 15 amino acids. Germline lookup yields CDR1 MDHEN and CDR2 SYDVKM. CD45RO-negative, CCR7-selected cells formed the naive CD8 fraction, which excluded terminally differentiated effector memory CD45RA+ cells. Deep-level running was used for the assay. TCRdb's copy holds only in-frame clones and misses some; the assay was immunoSEQ multiplex PCR. The sample contains fewer than 1 million clones, 90% to 97% of which appear only once. With regard to this clone: The antigen is unknown.

The clonotype was recovered from a man younger than 40 in good health. Sequencing was done on a sample of naive CD8+ T cells sorted from blood. The rearrangement links TRBV28 to TRBJ1-5; D is perhaps TRBD1 (6 bases). The CDR3 sequence is CASSNRVRGNQPQHF. The CDR3 region has the DNA TGTGCCAGCAGTAACAGGGTTAGGGGCAATCAGCCCCAGCATTTT.